The present T cell receptor beta chain was sequenced within a study of shared clonotypes between healthy human individuals. Each PCR replicate from the sorted subsets contained 200 to 250 ng DNA, which is around 30,000 T cell genomes. Clones were read by immunoSEQ multiplex PCR, and TCRdb kept only the in-frame ones, dropping some. The sample holds 2 million to 2.5 million clones, more than 90% seen once. This CDR3 spans 11 amino acids. Trimming stripped 2 bases from V and 7 bases from J, with 5 bases between. CDR1 is SNHLY and CDR2 is FYNNEI in the germline V gene. This TCR was recovered from a man aged 18 to 29 in good health. The V gene is TRBV2, the J gene TRBJ2-5; D not certain. The sequencing sample was made of naive CD4+ T cells sorted from blood. Sample subset: CD45RA+ positively selected. CDR3 nucleotide sequence: TGTGCCAGCAGTGAAACCTGGACCCAGTACTTC. Amino acids: CASSETWTQYF.